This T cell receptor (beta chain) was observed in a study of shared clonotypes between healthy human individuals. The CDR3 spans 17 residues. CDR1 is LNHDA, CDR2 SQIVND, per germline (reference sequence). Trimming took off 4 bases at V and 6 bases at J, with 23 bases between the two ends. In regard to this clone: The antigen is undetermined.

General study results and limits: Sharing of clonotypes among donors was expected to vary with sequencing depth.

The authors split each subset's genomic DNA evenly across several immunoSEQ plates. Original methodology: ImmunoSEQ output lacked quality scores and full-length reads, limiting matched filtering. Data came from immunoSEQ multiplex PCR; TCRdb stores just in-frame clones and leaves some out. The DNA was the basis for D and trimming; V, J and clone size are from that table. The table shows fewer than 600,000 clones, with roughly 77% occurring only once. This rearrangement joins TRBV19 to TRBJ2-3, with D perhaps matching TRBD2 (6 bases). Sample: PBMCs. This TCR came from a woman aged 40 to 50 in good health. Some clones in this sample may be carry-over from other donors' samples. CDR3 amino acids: CASSTGLWGSGRDTQYF. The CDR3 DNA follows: TGTGCCAGTAGTACTGGACTATGGGGGAGCGGTAGGGATACGCAGTATTTT.